These 19 T cell receptor beta chains came from one sample sequenced in a study of technical replicates of blood from a handful of donors (dated by TCRdb to about 2017). The library was prepared using the immunoSEQ multiplex PCR assay. TCRdb mirrors the immuneACCESS table, restricted to in-frame sequences. Some clones are absent from its copies; in checked studies, under half trace to an unresolved V gene, and the reason for the others is unknown. A total of under 90,000 clones appear in this sample, around 90% of them only once. Of the sample, over 0.2% falls within the top ten clones. Sequencing was performed on T cells isolated from PBMCs. The receptors were sampled from a human donor in good health.

The V gene is TRBV7-6, the J gene TRBJ2-1; TRBD2 matches at 14 bases. The CDR3 runs 16 residues. The V segment lost 5 bases and the J segment 8 bases; nucleotides outside the gene matches: 8. Germline loops: CDR1 SGHVS, CDR2 FNYEAQ. For the CDR3, the DNA is TGTGCCAGCAGCGCCCAGACTAGCGGGAGGGGTGATGAGCAGTTCTTC. Protein product: CASSAQTSGRGDEQFF.

This chain connects TRBV9 to TRBJ1-3; 8 nucleotides match TRBD1. Germline V gene data show CDR1 as SGDLS and CDR2 as YYNGEE. This CDR3 is built from 15 residues. Losses at the gene ends were 3 bases for V and 3 bases for J; bases not matched to a gene: 5. As DNA, the CDR3 is TGTGCCAGCAGCGAACAGGGGGGCCTTGGAAACACCATATATTTT. Translated, it gives CASSEQGGLGNTIYF.

J is TRBJ2-7 and V is TRBV19, with D maybe TRBD1 (6 bases). V gave up 7 bases and J gave up 0 bases, with 13 bases separating them. This CDR3 spans 14 amino acids. Germline V gene sequence: CDR1 LNHDA, CDR2 SQIVND (reference sequence). The CDR3 DNA reads as TGTGCCAGTACCACAGGGTCGAGCTCCTACGAGCAGTACTTC. It is translated as CASTTGSSSYEQYF.

The chain has TRBV29-1 and TRBJ2-7, with D uncertain. This CDR3 comprises 11 residues. V was cut by 3 bases and J by 5 bases, with 8 bases left in between. CDR1 is SQVTM, CDR2 ANQGSEA, per germline. CDR3: CSVEHRDEQYF. The DNA for the CDR3 is TGCAGCGTTGAGCACAGAGACGAGCAGTACTTC.

This chain uses TRBV19 with TRBJ1-3; D unclear. V gave up 7 bases and J gave up 4 bases, with 11 bases separating them. CDR1 and CDR2 (germline): LNHDA, SQIVND (reference sequence). This CDR3 spans 13 amino acids. The CDR3 coding sequence is TGTGCCAGTAAAGTCGGGAAGGGAAACACCATATATTTT. This gives the protein CASKVGKGNTIYF. Combining the CDR3 with reference TRBV19 and TRBJ1-3 gives the whole variable domain DGGITQSPKYLFRKEGQNVTLSCEQNLNHDAMYWYRQDPGQGLRLIYYSQIVNDFQKGDIAEGYSVSREKKESFPLTVTSAQKNPTAFYLCASKVGKGNTIYFGEGSWLTVV.

V usage is TRBV10-3 and J usage is TRBJ2-7; D remains unclear. CDR3 length: 13 residues. The germline CDR1 and CDR2 sequences are ENHRY and SYGVKD. Trimming took off 3 bases at V and 1 base at J, with 7 bases between the two ends. Here the CDR3 DNA reads TGTGCCATCAGTGATTCAACTTCCTACGAGCAGTACTTC. Residues: CAISDSTSYEQYF.

The J gene is TRBJ2-5, the V gene TRBV5-4; the D gene is possibly TRBD2 (5 bases). The germline CDR1 and CDR2 sequences are SGHNT and YYREEE (reference sequence). The CDR3 has 13 amino acids. V was clipped by 5 bases and J by 2 bases, with 10 bases between them. The CDR3 protein is CASRGLAQETQYF. In DNA form, the CDR3 reads TGTGCCAGCAGAGGCCTAGCTCAAGAGACCCAGTACTTC.

V and J are TRBV5-1 and TRBJ2-7; no reliable D call. Deletions cut 4 bases from V and 2 bases from J, with 19 bases between. Germline loops: CDR1 SGHRS, CDR2 YFSETQ. This CDR3 is built from 16 residues. DNA of the CDR3: TGCGCCAGCAGCGGGCAGAGAAGCCGTCGTGCCTACGAGCAGTACTTC. Encoded protein: CASSGQRSRRAYEQYF.

The chain carries TRBV9 and TRBJ2-3; no firm D call. The germline gives CDR1 SGDLS, CDR2 YYNGEE. Trimming took off 0 bases at V and 4 bases at J, with 3 bases between the two ends. The CDR3 is 12 residues long. CDR3 nucleotides: TGTGCCAGCAGCGTAGCGGCAGATACGCAGTATTTT. This sequence encodes CASSVAADTQYF.

The V call is TRBV11-2, the J call TRBJ2-7; 12 positions match TRBD1. Germline CDR1 SGHAT, CDR2 FQNNGV. The CDR3 runs to 15 residues. The V and J ends lost 5 bases and 4 bases, in that order; junction bases with no gene match: 6. The CDR3 loop is CASSPGTGGSYEQYF. The DNA for the CDR3 is TGTGCCAGCAGCCCCGGGACAGGGGGCTCTTACGAGCAGTACTTC.

V gene TRBV9 combines with J gene TRBJ2-1; TRBD2 matches at 12 bases. The germline V gene encodes CDR1 SGDLS and CDR2 YYNGEE. This CDR3 has 18 residues. V was clipped by 4 bases and J by 1 base; unmatched bases: 9. For the CDR3, the DNA is TGTGCCAGCAGCCCATCGCCTAGCGGGGGGGCTTCCTACAATGAGCAGTTCTTC. It codes for CASSPSPSGGASYNEQFF.

The chain combines TRBV7-9 with TRBJ2-5, with a weak D call TRBD1 (7 bases). The ends were cut back, 5 bases at V and 6 bases at J, with 28 bases in the middle. Germline V gives CDR1 SEHNR, CDR2 FQNEAQ (reference sequence). The CDR3 covers 18 residues. The CDR3 DNA reads as TGTGCCAGCAGCCGAGGGGAAGGAGGGCTTGACAGGGTGAAGACCCAGTACTTC. This encodes CASSRGEGGLDRVKTQYF.

This clone has a single count. This chain connects TRBV28 to TRBJ2-7, with D maybe TRBD1 (6 bases). The CDR3 has 14 residues. The V and J ends lost 2 bases and 5 bases respectively, with 13 bases between them. CDR1 and CDR2 (germline): MDHEN, SYDVKM. CDR3 in DNA: TGTGCCAGCAGTTTACCCCACAGGGCCCACGAGCAGTACTTC. This translates into CASSLPHRAHEQYF.

V usage is TRBV6-5 and J usage is TRBJ2-7; D is perhaps TRBD2 (6 bases). Germline lookup yields CDR1 MNHEY and CDR2 SVGAGI. The V gene lost 8 bases and the J gene lost 5 bases, with 10 bases spanning the gap. This CDR3 region has 11 residues. CDR3 sequence reads: CASRTSNEQYF. The CDR3 DNA reads TGTGCCAGCCGTACTAGCAACGAGCAGTACTTC.

The J gene is TRBJ2-3, the V gene TRBV14; D remains ambiguous. Germline CDR1 SGHDN, CDR2 FVKESK. With 0 bases removed from V and 4 bases from J, the gap between germline ends came to 8 bases. The CDR3 is 14 amino acids. CDR3 loop: CASSQDFRADTQYF. Here the CDR3 DNA reads TGTGCCAGCAGCCAAGATTTCCGGGCAGATACGCAGTATTTT.

The chain uses TRBV20-1 and TRBJ2-7, with 9 bases identical to TRBD1. The CDR3 totals 11 residues. The V gene's germline CDR1 is DFQATT and CDR2 SNEGSKA (reference sequence). J was trimmed by 6 bases and V by 5 bases; bases with no gene match: 2. Here the CDR3 reads CSAGTGFEQYF. The CDR3 nucleotides are TGCAGTGCTGGGACAGGGTTCGAGCAGTACTTC.

This clone was detected only once. CDR3 amino acids: CASSASGSDNEQFF. The CDR3 coding sequence is TGCGCCAGCAGTGCGAGCGGGAGCGACAATGAGCAGTTCTTC. The V call is TRBV10-1, the J call TRBJ2-1; 8 bases fit TRBD2. After removal of 4 bases from V and 5 bases from J, the junction contained 4 bases not matched to a gene. The germline CDR1 and CDR2 sequences are WNHNN and SYGVQD (reference sequence). CDR3 size: 14 residues.

CDR3 in amino acids: CASSPGGSGDEQYF. The CDR3 DNA follows: TGTGCCAGCAGCCCCGGAGGGTCGGGCGACGAGCAGTACTTC. The chain couples TRBV9 to TRBJ2-7, with a possible D match to TRBD2 (6 bases). V lost 4 bases and J lost 5, with 16 bases in between. Germline CDR1 is SGDLS and CDR2 is YYNGEE. The CDR3 consists of 14 residues.

The chain uses TRBV30 and TRBJ2-5; 10 bases match TRBD2. CDR3 length: 15 amino acids. Germline V gives CDR1 GTSNPN, CDR2 SVGIG (reference sequence). With V trimmed by 0 bases and J by 4 bases, 5 bases remained unmatched. Here the CDR3 DNA reads TGTGCCTGGAGTGTGAGCGGGGGGGCGGGAGAGACCCAGTACTTC. Its protein is CAWSVSGGAGETQYF.